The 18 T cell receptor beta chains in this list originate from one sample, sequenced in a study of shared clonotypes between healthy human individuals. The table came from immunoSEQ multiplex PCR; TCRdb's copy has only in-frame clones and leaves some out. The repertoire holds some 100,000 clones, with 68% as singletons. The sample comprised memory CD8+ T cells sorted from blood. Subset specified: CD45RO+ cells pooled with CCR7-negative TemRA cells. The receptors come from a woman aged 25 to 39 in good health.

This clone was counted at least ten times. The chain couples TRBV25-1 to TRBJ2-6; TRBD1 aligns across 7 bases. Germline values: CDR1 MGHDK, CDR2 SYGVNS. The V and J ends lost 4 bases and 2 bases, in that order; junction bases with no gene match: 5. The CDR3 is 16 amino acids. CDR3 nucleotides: TGTGCCAGCAGTGGGGACAGACCCCCTGGGGCCAACGTCCTGACTTTC. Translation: CASSGDRPPGANVLTF.

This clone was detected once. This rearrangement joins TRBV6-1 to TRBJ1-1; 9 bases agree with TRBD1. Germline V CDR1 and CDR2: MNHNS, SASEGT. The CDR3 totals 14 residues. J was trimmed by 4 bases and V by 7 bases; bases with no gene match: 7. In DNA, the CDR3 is TGTGCCAGCAAATTAGGACAGGGGCTCACTGAAGCTTTCTTT. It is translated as CASKLGQGLTEAFF.

This chain's CDR3 is CASSWGSEQYF. The CDR3 region has the DNA TGTGCCAGCAGCTGGGGGAGCGAGCAGTACTTC. The chain combines TRBV7-9 with TRBJ2-7; D is perhaps TRBD1 or TRBD2 (5 bases each). This CDR3 spans 11 amino acids. Trimming left V 4 bases short and J 6 bases short, with 7 bases between. Germline CDR1 SEHNR, CDR2 FQNEAQ (reference sequence).

The CDR3 is CASSAAQGYEQFF. In DNA, the CDR3 is TGTGCCAGTAGTGCCGCACAGGGCTATGAGCAGTTCTTC. The rearrangement uses TRBV19 and TRBJ2-1; D is perhaps TRBD1 (6 bases). The CDR3 spans 13 residues. CDR1 is LNHDA, CDR2 SQIVND, per germline (reference sequence). V was pared by 5 bases and J by 8 bases, with 13 bases between. Full variable domain (remainder filled in from reference TRBV19 and TRBJ2-1): DGGITQSPKYLFRKEGQNVTLSCEQNLNHDAMYWYRQDPGQGLRLIYYSQIVNDFQKGDIAEGYSVSREKKESFPLTVTSAQKNPTAFYLCASSAAQGYEQFFGPGTRLTVL.

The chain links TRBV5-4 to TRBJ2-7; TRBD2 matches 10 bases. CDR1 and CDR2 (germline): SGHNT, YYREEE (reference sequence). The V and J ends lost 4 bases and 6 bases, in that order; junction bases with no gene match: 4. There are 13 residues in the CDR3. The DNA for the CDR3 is TGTGCCAGCAGCCAAAGGACTAGCGGCGAGCAGTACTTC. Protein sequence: CASSQRTSGEQYF.

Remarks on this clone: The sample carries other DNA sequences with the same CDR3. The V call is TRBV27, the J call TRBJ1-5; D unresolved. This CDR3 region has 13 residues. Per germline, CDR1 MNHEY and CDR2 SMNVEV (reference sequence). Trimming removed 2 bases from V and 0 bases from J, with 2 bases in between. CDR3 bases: TGTGCCAGCAGTTTAGGTAGCAATCAGCCCCAGCATTTT. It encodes CASSLGSNQPQHF.

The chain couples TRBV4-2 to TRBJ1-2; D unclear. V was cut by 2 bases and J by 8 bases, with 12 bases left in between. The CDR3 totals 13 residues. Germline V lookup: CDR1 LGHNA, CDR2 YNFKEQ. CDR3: CASSQIGVEGYTF. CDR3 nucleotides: TGTGCCAGCAGCCAAATCGGGGTAGAAGGCTACACCTTC.

For the CDR3, the DNA is TGTGCCAGCAGGGGAGGGGACACCTACAATGAGCAGTTCTTC. This translates into CASRGGDTYNEQFF. The chain couples TRBV28 to TRBJ2-1; D is possibly TRBD2 (7 bases). This CDR3 spans 14 amino acids. The V gene's germline CDR1 is MDHEN and CDR2 SYDVKM. The germline V and J ends were trimmed by 6 bases and 2 bases, with 11 bases remaining between them.

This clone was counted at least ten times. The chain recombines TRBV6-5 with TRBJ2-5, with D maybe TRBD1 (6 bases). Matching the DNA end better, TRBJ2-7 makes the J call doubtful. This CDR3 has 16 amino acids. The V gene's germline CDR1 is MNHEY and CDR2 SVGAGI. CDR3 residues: CASSSSWQGSSYEQYF. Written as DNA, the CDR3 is TGTGCCAGCAGTTCGTCGTGGCAGGGGAGTTCCTACGAGCAGTACTTC.

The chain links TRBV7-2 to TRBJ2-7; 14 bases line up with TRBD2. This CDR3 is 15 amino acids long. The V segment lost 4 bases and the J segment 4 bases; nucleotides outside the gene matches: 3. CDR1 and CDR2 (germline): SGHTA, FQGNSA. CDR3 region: CASSSGLAGVYEQYF. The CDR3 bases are TGTGCCAGCAGCTCGGGACTAGCGGGGGTTTACGAGCAGTACTTC.

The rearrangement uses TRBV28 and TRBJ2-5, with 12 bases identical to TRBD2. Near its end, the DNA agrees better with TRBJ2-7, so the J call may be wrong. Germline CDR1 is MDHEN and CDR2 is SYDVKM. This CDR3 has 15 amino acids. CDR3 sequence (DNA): TGTGCCAGCAGTTCCCTAGCGGGAGGGCCCTACGAGCAGTACTTC. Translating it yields CASSSLAGGPYEQYF.

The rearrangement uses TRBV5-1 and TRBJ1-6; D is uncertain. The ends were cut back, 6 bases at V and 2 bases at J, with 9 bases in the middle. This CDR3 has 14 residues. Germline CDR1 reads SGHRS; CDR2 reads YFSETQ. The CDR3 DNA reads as TGCGCCAGCACGGAAGGAGCCTATAATTCACCCCTCCACTTT. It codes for CASTEGAYNSPLHF.

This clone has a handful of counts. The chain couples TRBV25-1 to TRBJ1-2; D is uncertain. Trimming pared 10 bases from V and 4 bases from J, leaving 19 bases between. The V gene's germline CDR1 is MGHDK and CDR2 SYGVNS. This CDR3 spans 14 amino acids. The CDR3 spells CATESARPLYGYTF. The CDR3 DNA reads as TGTGCCACCGAATCCGCGAGGCCCCTCTATGGCTACACCTTC.

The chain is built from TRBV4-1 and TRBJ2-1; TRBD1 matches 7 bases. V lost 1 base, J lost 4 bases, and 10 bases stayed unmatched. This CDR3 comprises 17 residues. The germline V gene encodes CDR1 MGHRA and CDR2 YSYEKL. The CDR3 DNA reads TGCGCCAGCAGCCAAGCACCAAGGGGGCCCATATACAATGAGCAGTTCTTC. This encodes CASSQAPRGPIYNEQFF.

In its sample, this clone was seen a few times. Written as DNA, the CDR3 is TGCAGCGCTTTGGGTTGGTCCTACGAGCAGTACTTC. Its protein product is CSALGWSYEQYF. The chain couples TRBV29-1 to TRBJ2-7; D is unclear. This CDR3 has 12 amino acids. Germline assignment: CDR1 SQVTM and CDR2 ANQGSEA. Trimming removed 7 bases at V and 1 base at J, with 11 bases between.

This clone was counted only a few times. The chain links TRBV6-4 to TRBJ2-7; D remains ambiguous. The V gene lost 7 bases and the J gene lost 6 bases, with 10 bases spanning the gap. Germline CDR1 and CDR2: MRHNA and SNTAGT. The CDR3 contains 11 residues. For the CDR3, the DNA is TGTGCCAGCACCAAACCGGGCGAGCAGTACTTC. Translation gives CASTKPGEQYF.

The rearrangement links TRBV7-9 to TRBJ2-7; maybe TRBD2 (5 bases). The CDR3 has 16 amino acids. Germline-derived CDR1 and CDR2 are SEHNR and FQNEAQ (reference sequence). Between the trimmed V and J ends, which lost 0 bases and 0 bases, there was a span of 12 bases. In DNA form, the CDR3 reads TGTGCCAGCAGCTTAGCAGGAGGACTCCACTCCTACGAGCAGTACTTC. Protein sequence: CASSLAGGLHSYEQYF.

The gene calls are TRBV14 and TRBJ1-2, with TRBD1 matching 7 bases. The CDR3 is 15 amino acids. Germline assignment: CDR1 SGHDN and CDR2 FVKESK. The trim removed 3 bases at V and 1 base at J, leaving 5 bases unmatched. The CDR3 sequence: CASSQTGFNNYGYTF. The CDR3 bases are TGTGCCAGCAGCCAGACAGGGTTCAATAACTATGGCTACACCTTC.